What follows are 10 T cell receptor beta chains derived from one specimen sequenced in a study of shared T cell receptors in the human thymus. Produced via immunoSEQ multiplex PCR; TCRdb's table is partial and in-frame only. The sample lists a few hundred thousand clones, 85% to 95% seen once, with around 0.018% in the top ten. Sequenced sample: thymocytes. Receptors originate from a human donor.

The J gene is TRBJ2-2, the V gene TRBV7-3; TRBD2 is a possible D gene (5 bases). CDR1 is SGHTA and CDR2 is FQGTGA in the germline V gene. V lost 0 bases to trimming and J lost 7 bases, with 15 bases between them. CDR3 length equals 16 residues. CDR3 nucleotide sequence: TGTGCCAGCAGCTTAACGTCAGAGGGATTAGTCGGGGAGCTGTTTTTT. This codes for CASSLTSEGLVGELFF.

In its sample, this clone was seen once. The chain carries TRBV7-6 and TRBJ2-7; D possibly uses TRBD1 or TRBD2 (6 bases each). Trimming shortened V by 0 bases and J by 6 bases, and 21 bases separated the two germline ends. This CDR3 is 17 amino acids long. CDR1 and CDR2 (germline): SGHVS, FNYEAQ. The CDR3 nucleotides read TGTGCCAGCAGCTTAGCTGACAGGAGGGGTCCCTTGCGCGAGCAGTACTTC. Residues: CASSLADRRGPLREQYF.

The gene calls are TRBV7-2 and TRBJ1-2, with D hard to call. The CDR3 is 14 residues long. The ends were cut back, 1 base at V and 4 bases at J, with 10 bases in the middle. Germline V CDR1 and CDR2: SGHTA, FQGNSA. The CDR3 sequence: CASSLGTALYGYTF. As DNA, the CDR3 is TGTGCCAGCAGCTTAGGGACGGCCCTCTATGGCTACACCTTC.

This chain connects TRBV27 to TRBJ2-1; 7 bases are shared with TRBD2. Trimming took 3 bases from V and 12 from J; bases not matched to a gene: 11. The CDR3 extends over 14 amino acids. Germline assignment: CDR1 MNHEY and CDR2 SMNVEV (reference sequence). For the CDR3, the DNA is TGTGCCAGCAGTTTCCGACTAGCAGGAATAGGGCAGTTCTTC. It is translated as CASSFRLAGIGQFF.

This chain links TRBV5-1 with TRBJ2-1; 8 bases align to TRBD2. The CDR3 length is 15 residues. Unmatched junction bases numbered 3, after V lost 2 bases and J lost 2 bases. Germline assignment: CDR1 SGHRS and CDR2 YFSETQ. CDR3 sequence reads: CASSFLLAAYNEQFF. CDR3 nucleotide sequence: TGCGCCAGCAGCTTCCTACTAGCGGCCTACAATGAGCAGTTCTTC.

The gene calls are TRBV28 and TRBJ2-3; possibly TRBD2 for D (7 bases). The CDR3 is 15 residues long. The germline V gene has CDR1 MDHEN and CDR2 SYDVKM. Deletions cut 5 bases from V and 1 base from J, with 13 bases between. Here the CDR3 reads CASSPGGLGTDTQYF. The CDR3, as DNA: TGTGCCAGCAGTCCCGGGGGGCTTGGCACAGATACGCAGTATTTT.

The V and J genes are TRBV7-9 and TRBJ1-3; D perhaps matches TRBD1 (5 bases). The CDR3 length is 17 residues. Trimming took off 5 bases at V and 2 bases at J, with 19 bases between the two ends. The V gene's germline CDR1 is SEHNR and CDR2 FQNEAQ (reference sequence). CDR3 nucleotide sequence: TGTGCCAGCAGCCGTCCGACACGAAGGGGAGCTGGAAACACCATATATTTT. Residues: CASSRPTRRGAGNTIYF.

This clone was counted a few times. The chain uses TRBV7-9 and TRBJ1-2; D perhaps matches TRBD1 (5 bases). The CDR3 runs 14 residues. V was trimmed by 11 bases and J by 7 bases, leaving 23 bases between them. Per germline, CDR1 SEHNR and CDR2 FQNEAQ (reference sequence). The CDR3 is CAATGGRGVLGYTF. In DNA form, the CDR3 reads TGTGCCGCCACCGGGGGACGTGGAGTTCTTGGCTACACCTTC.

This CDR3 is CASSLSGGGLTTINSPLHF. CDR3 nucleotides: TGTGCCAGCAGTTTATCTGGTGGGGGGCTTACTACGATTAATTCACCCCTCCACTTT. The chain links TRBV27 to TRBJ1-6; TRBD1 might be the D (6 bases). Germline CDR1 reads MNHEY; CDR2 reads SMNVEV (reference sequence). The ends were cut back, 0 bases at V and 6 bases at J, with 21 bases in the middle. CDR3 length: 19 amino acids.

The J gene is TRBJ1-4, the V gene TRBV27; D call uncertain. V lost 7 bases, J lost 13 bases, and 13 bases lay in between. Germline V gives CDR1 MNHEY, CDR2 SMNVEV (reference sequence). There are 11 residues in the CDR3. As DNA, the CDR3 is TGTGCCAGCAATAACGGCTCAGGACTGTTTTTT. Encoded protein: CASNNGSGLFF.